The TCR beta chain under discussion was sequenced for a study of T cell changes during pregnancy in multiple sclerosis. The germline V gene encodes CDR1 LNHDA and CDR2 SQIVND (reference sequence). The CDR3 spans 13 residues. V lost 3 bases and J 11 bases, leaving 15 bases between the germline ends. Sequencing used immunoSEQ multiplex PCR; TCRdb keeps in-frame clones, though not all of them. The data hold tens of thousands of clones, with about 87% observed a single time. Here the sequenced sample was CD4+ T cells from peripheral blood mononuclear cells, taken in the second trimester of pregnancy. The rearrangement joins TRBV19 to TRBJ2-3; D gene ambiguous. The clonotype comes from a female donor with multiple sclerosis, enrolled in a pregnancy study. The CDR3 region has the DNA TGTGCCAGTAGTATTGGGCCCCGTGGCGAGCAGTATTTT. Encoded protein: CASSIGPRGEQYF.